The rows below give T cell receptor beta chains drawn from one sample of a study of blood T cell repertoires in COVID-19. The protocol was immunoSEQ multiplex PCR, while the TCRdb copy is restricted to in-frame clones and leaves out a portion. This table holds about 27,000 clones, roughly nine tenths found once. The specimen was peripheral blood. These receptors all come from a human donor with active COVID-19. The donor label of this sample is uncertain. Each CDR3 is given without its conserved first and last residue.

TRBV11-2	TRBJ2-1	ASSLEAEVYNEQF
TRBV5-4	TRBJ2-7	ASSIAGARSYEQY
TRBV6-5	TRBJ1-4	ASSAPEYGEKLF
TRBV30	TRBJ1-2	AWSPRREGRYGYT
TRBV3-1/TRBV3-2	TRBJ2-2	ASSQVLLNTGELF
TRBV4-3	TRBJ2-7	ASSQEGGSSYEQY
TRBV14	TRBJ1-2	ASSQGTRGYT
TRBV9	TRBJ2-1	ASSVAYRTSGGAIQF
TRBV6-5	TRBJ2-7	ASSYGGGQHEQY
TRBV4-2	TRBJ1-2	ASSQDATEGYGYT
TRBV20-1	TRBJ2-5	SASLAGGRETQY
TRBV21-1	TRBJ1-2	ASSGPRQGANYGYT
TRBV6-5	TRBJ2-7	ASSYDGFYEQY
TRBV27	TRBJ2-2	ASVTWDRLNTGELF
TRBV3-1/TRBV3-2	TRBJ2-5	ASSQGPETQY
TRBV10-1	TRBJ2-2	ASSDPGRTGELF
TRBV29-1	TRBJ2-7	SVDQGHQQY
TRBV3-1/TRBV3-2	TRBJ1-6	ASSRVNSPLH
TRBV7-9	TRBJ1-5	ASSLQGNQPQH
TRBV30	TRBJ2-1	AWATSGLDNEQF
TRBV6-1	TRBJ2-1	ASSDLSGGSSYNEQF
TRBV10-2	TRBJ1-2	ATLDPSRSPFYGYT
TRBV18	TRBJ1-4	ASSPDRGTTNEKLF
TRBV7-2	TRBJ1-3	ASSPQGNTIY
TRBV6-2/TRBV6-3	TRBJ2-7	ASSLATGTGPIEQY
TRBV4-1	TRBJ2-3	ASSPSSRQTDTQY
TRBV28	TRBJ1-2	ASSTGANYGYT
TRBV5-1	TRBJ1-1	ASSFYRFTEAF
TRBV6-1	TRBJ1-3	ASSETLPGNTIY
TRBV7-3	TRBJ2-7	ASSSSRGYEQY
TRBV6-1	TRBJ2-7	ASSEKRGEHSYEQY
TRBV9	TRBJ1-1	ASSVSGLVAEAF
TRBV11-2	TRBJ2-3	ASSHIRDRVTDTQY
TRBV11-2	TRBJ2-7	ASSFWDSSYEQY
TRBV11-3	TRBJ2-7	ASSPRTGENYEQY
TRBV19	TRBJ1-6	ASSNGRAYNSPLH
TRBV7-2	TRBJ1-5	ASSRTLNQPQH
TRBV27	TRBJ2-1	ASSLGGGSNEQF
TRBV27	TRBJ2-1	ASQGLANEQF
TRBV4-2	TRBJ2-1	ASSQEGLDRQNEQF
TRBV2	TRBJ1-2	ASSDAPEEYGYT
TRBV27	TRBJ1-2	ASMAGGQIS
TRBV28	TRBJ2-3	ASSSSGLSTDTQY
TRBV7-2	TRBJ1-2	ASSLAMQGSYGYT
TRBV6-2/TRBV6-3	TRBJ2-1	ASSYYLRGAGEQF
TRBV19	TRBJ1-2	ASSISQGESYGYT
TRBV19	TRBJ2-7	ASSMFFATGTSSNEQY
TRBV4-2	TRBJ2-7	ASSQEDTSGSYEQY
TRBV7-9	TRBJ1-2	ASSPILTANYGYT
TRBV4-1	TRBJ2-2	ASSPGLAGVVTGELF
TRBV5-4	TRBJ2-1	ASSLQLASLGNEQF
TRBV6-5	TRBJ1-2	ASSISGTGNGYT
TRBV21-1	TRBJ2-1	ASTRVGEGSYNEQF
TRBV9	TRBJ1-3	ASSASTGLSGNTIY
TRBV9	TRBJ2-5	ASGREAGRETQY
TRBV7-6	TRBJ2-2	ASSPRPSGGAYGELF
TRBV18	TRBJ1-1	ASSPRGATQNTEAF